The 3 T cell receptor beta chains presented below share a single source sample, sequenced in a study of T-cell reconstitution after alpha-beta-depleted transplantation in children. Construction of the TCRbeta library involved unique molecular identifiers. Each CDR3 protein gets one entry after TCRdb re-called the PCR reads with MiXCR. Of about 540,000 distinct CDR3 sequences listed, 20% to 30% are singletons. The sample consisted of PBMCs, taken before TCRalphabeta/CD19-depleted stem cell transplant. The receptor source for this set is a boy in the first two years of life with Wiskott-Aldrich syndrome, due to receive a stem cell transplant.

This rearrangement joins TRBV10-3 to TRBJ2-7; D is uncertain. The V end was cut by 10 bases, the J end by 5 bases, with 6 bases between. CDR1 and CDR2 from the germline V gene are ENHRY and SYGVKD. The CDR3 consists of 9 residues. DNA for the CDR3: TGTGCCACCCCGCACGAGCAGTACTTC. It translates to CATPHEQYF.

This clonotype has only a few counts. The chain has TRBV20-1 and TRBJ2-3, with 9 bases identical to TRBD2. Germline V gives CDR1 DFQATT, CDR2 SNEGSKA (reference sequence). The ends lost 5 bases at V and 2 bases at J; junction bases unmatched: 11. This CDR3 is built from 16 residues. CDR3 nucleotides: TGCAGTGCTCGACGACCGGGACTAGCAGTCACAGATACGCAGTATTTT. It encodes CSARRPGLAVTDTQYF.

V and J are TRBV7-2 and TRBJ2-7, with D perhaps matching TRBD2 (6 bases). Germline V gene sequence: CDR1 SGHTA, CDR2 FQGNSA. V was trimmed by 1 base and J by 4 bases, leaving 14 bases between them. This CDR3 spans 15 amino acids. The CDR3 is CASSLVGRDPYEQYF. CDR3 DNA: TGTGCCAGCAGCTTAGTTGGGCGGGACCCTTACGAGCAGTACTTC.